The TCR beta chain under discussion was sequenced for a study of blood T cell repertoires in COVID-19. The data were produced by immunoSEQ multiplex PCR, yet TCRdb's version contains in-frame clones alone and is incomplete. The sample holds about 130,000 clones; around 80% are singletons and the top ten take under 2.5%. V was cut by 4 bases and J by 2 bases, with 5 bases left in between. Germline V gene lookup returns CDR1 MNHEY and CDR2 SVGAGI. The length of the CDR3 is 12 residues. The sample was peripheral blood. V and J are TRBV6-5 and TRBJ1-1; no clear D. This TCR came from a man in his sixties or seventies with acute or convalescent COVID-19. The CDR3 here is CASSLQNTEAFF. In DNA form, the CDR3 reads TGTGCCAGCAGTTTACAAAACACTGAAGCTTTCTTT.